This TCR beta chain was retrieved from a study of blood T cell repertoires in COVID-19. In the study overall: The United States, Italy and Spain supplied acute and convalescent COVID-19 samples. PBMCs, B-cell-depleted T cells, or T cells provided the cDNA or gDNA that made up the material.

As handled by the study authors: From reference gene primer amplification, estimates of nucleated cell counts were derived. The assay was immunoSEQ multiplex PCR, and TCRdb's table has in-frame clones only and misses some. That table furnishes V, J and clone size, whereas the DNA furnished D and trimming. The sample records approximately 97,000 clones, approximately 91% being singletons. The CDR3 loop spans 14 amino acids. CDR1 is LNHDA, CDR2 SQIVND, per germline (reference sequence). V shed 7 bases, J shed 4 bases, and the junction held 6 bases outside the gene matches. The receptor's source is a man between 18 and 29 years old with acute or convalescent COVID-19. V usage is TRBV19 and J usage is TRBJ1-3; 8 bases fit TRBD1. Sequenced: peripheral blood. Here the CDR3 reads CASKDDRGGNTIYF. The CDR3 nucleotides are TGTGCCAGTAAAGATGACAGGGGCGGAAACACCATATATTTT.